This passage covers 19 T cell receptor beta chains from one sample sequenced in a study of blood T cell repertoires in COVID-19. TCRdb keeps only in-frame clones here, not all; method: immunoSEQ multiplex PCR. The sample gives about 100,000 clones, approximately 91% of which show up once; around 2% is in the top ten. The sample comprised peripheral blood. These receptors were collected from a human donor with active COVID-19. The donor label of this sample is uncertain.

The count of this clone is one. CDR3 nucleotide sequence: TGCAGCGTTGATTCTCTAACTAGCGGGGGCCCCGGGGAGCTGTTTTTT. It translates to CSVDSLTSGGPGELFF. The gene calls are TRBV29-1 and TRBJ2-2; 11 positions match TRBD2. V lost 3 bases, J lost 6 bases, and 9 bases stayed unmatched. CDR3 size: 16 residues. CDR1 is SQVTM and CDR2 is ANQGSEA in the germline V gene.

The chain links TRBV6-5 to TRBJ2-7; maybe TRBD1 (6 bases). CDR1 and CDR2 from the germline V gene are MNHEY and SVGAGI. Trimming shortened V by 0 bases and J by 2 bases, and 8 bases separated the two germline ends. This CDR3 is built from 14 residues. The CDR3 sequence is CASSYSWDTYEQYF. DNA of the CDR3: TGTGCCAGCAGTTACTCATGGGACACCTACGAGCAGTACTTC.

The chain recombines TRBV28 with TRBJ1-4; possibly TRBD1 for D (5 bases). V lost 8 bases to trimming and J lost 8 bases, with 18 bases between them. The CDR3 extends over 14 amino acids. Germline-derived CDR1 and CDR2 are MDHEN and SYDVKM. The CDR3 protein is CASAWAGGGEKLFF. Written as DNA, the CDR3 is TGTGCCAGCGCCTGGGCCGGGGGAGGAGAAAAACTGTTTTTT. The full variable domain, with the rest looked up from reference TRBV28 and TRBJ1-4, is DVKVTQSSRYLVKRTGEKVFLECVQDMDHENMFWYRQDPGLGLRLIYFSYDVKMKEKGDIPEGYSVSREKKERFSLILESASTNQTSMYLCASAWAGGGEKLFFGSGTQLSVL.

The chain recombines TRBV19 with TRBJ2-1; D ambiguous. Looked up from germline, CDR1 is LNHDA and CDR2 is SQIVND (reference sequence). Trimming stripped 7 bases from V and 5 bases from J, with 9 bases between. The CDR3 has 12 amino acids. CDR3 sequence (DNA): TGTGCCAGTACGGATGCGGACAATGAGCAGTTCTTC. Its translation: CASTDADNEQFF.

The chain couples TRBV6-5 to TRBJ1-4, with D perhaps matching TRBD1 (5 bases). From germline, CDR1 is MNHEY and CDR2 SVGAGI. This CDR3 is built from 15 residues. The V gene lost 5 bases and the J gene lost 8 bases, with 18 bases spanning the gap. CDR3 residues: CASSPRTVGQEKLFF. The CDR3 DNA reads TGTGCCAGCAGTCCCCGGACGGTGGGGCAAGAAAAACTGTTTTTT.

In DNA form, the CDR3 reads TGTGCCAGCAGTGAAGCTGGAGACAGAAGCACAGATACGCAGTATTTT. Translation: CASSEAGDRSTDTQYF. This chain links TRBV2 with TRBJ2-3, with D possibly being TRBD1 (5 bases). The V end was cut by 0 bases, the J end by 0 bases, with 10 bases between. Germline CDR1 SNHLY, CDR2 FYNNEI. There are 16 residues in the CDR3.

This rearrangement joins TRBV7-9 to TRBJ2-3; a possible D gene is TRBD2 (6 bases). V was pared by 4 bases and J by 14 bases, with 16 bases between. Germline CDR1 and CDR2: SEHNR and FQNEAQ (reference sequence). This CDR3 spans 12 amino acids. The CDR3 DNA reads as TGTGCCAGCAGCTCAGGCGGGGACCCCCGGTATTTT. Amino acids: CASSSGGDPRYF.

In its sample, this clone was seen once. The chain carries TRBV5-1 and TRBJ1-3, with 8 positions matching TRBD1. This CDR3 spans 15 amino acids. The ends lost 3 bases at V and 4 bases at J; junction bases unmatched: 6. Germline V CDR1 and CDR2: SGHRS, YFSETQ. The CDR3 region has the DNA TGCGCCAGCAGCTCAGGGACAGGCCCCGGAAACACCATATATTTT. Amino acid sequence: CASSSGTGPGNTIYF.

The chain joins TRBV7-2 to TRBJ2-1; TRBD2 matches 8 bases. V dropped 2 bases and J dropped 13; count of bases not matched to a gene: 4. The CDR3 loop spans 12 amino acids. CDR1 SGHTA and CDR2 FQGNSA come from the germline V gene. CDR3 amino acids: CASSLFGGAQFF. CDR3 nucleotide sequence: TGTGCCAGCAGCTTATTCGGGGGGGCACAGTTCTTC.

The V gene is TRBV6-6, the J gene TRBJ2-1; 9 bases line up with TRBD1. Germline V lookup: CDR1 MNHNY, CDR2 SVGAGI (reference sequence). The CDR3 spans 15 residues. The V gene end was trimmed by 7 bases and the J gene end by 7 bases; junction bases not matched to a gene: 11. The CDR3 nucleotides read TGTGCCAGCACCGGCAGACAGGGGGATTTGAATGAGCAGTTCTTC. Translating it yields CASTGRQGDLNEQFF.

The gene calls are TRBV5-1 and TRBJ1-4; a possible D gene is TRBD1 (6 bases). With 4 bases removed from V and 13 bases from J, the gap between germline ends came to 26 bases. Looked up from germline, CDR1 is SGHRS and CDR2 is YFSETQ. This CDR3 is built from 16 residues. The CDR3 region has the DNA TGCGCCAGCAGCCCCGGGGCAGGGGACCCGACGAAGGGACTGTTTTTT. It codes for CASSPGAGDPTKGLFF.

The gene calls are TRBV28 and TRBJ2-1, with TRBD2 as a possible D gene (6 bases). This CDR3 contains 16 residues. The V and J ends lost 3 bases and 4 bases respectively, with 16 bases between them. Germline CDR1 reads MDHEN; CDR2 reads SYDVKM. This CDR3 is CASSLIMGLKYNEQFF. The CDR3 nucleotides read TGTGCCAGCAGTTTGATAATGGGACTGAAATACAATGAGCAGTTCTTC.

This chain connects TRBV5-1 to TRBJ1-1, with D maybe TRBD1 (6 bases). Per the germline V gene, CDR1 is SGHRS and CDR2 is YFSETQ. Trimming took off 3 bases at V and 5 bases at J, with 17 bases between the two ends. The CDR3 consists of 15 residues. CDR3 in amino acids: CASSSTTGYKTEAFF. The CDR3 DNA sequence: TGCGCCAGCAGCTCGACTACAGGGTATAAAACTGAAGCTTTCTTT.

This clone occurred once. Its ends do not fully match the called genes, so a read error is possible. The rearrangement joins TRBV20-1 to TRBJ2-3, with a possible D match to TRBD2 (5 bases). Germline V lookup: CDR1 DFQATT, CDR2 SNEGSKA (reference sequence). This CDR3 region has 14 residues. CDR3 bases: TGCAGTGCTAGTAAAATCCCTAGCAGAGATACGCAGTATTTT. It specifies CSASKIPSRDTQYF.

The chain recombines TRBV7-9 with TRBJ1-5, with unresolved D. Per the germline V gene, CDR1 is SEHNR and CDR2 is FQNEAQ (reference sequence). The V gene lost 1 base and the J gene lost 0 bases, with 10 bases spanning the gap. The CDR3 consists of 16 residues. CDR3 region: CASSLGHLTSNQPQHF. CDR3 sequence (DNA): TGTGCCAGCAGCTTAGGACATCTAACTAGCAATCAGCCCCAGCATTTT. The full variable domain, in which reference TRBV7-9 and TRBJ1-5 provide the parts outside the CDR3, is DTGVSQNPRHKITKRGQNVTFRCDPISEHNRLYWYRQTLGQGPEFLTYFQNEAQLEKSRLLSDRFSAERPKGSFSTLEIQRTEQGDSAMYLCASSLGHLTSNQPQHFGDGTRLSIL.

The rearrangement joins TRBV28 to TRBJ2-3; 8 bases are a match to TRBD2. The CDR3 contains 19 residues. Per the germline V gene, CDR1 is MDHEN and CDR2 is SYDVKM. Unmatched junction bases numbered 16, after V lost 4 bases and J lost 1 base. The CDR3 here is CASSSPSGQGKGGTDTQYF. The CDR3 bases are TGTGCCAGCAGTTCGCCTAGCGGGCAGGGCAAGGGAGGCACAGATACGCAGTATTTT. The entire variable domain, with the rest obtained from reference TRBV28 and TRBJ2-3, is as follows: DVKVTQSSRYLVKRTGEKVFLECVQDMDHENMFWYRQDPGLGLRLIYFSYDVKMKEKGDIPEGYSVSREKKERFSLILESASTNQTSMYLCASSSPSGQGKGGTDTQYFGPGTRLTVL.

This chain joins TRBV19 and TRBJ1-3; 7 nucleotides line up with TRBD1. The CDR3 extends over 14 amino acids. Germline values: CDR1 LNHDA, CDR2 SQIVND (reference sequence). After removal of 4 bases from V and 0 bases from J, the junction contained 0 bases not matched to a gene. CDR3 sequence reads: CASSNRGSGNTIYF. The CDR3 DNA is TGTGCCAGTAGTAACAGGGGCTCTGGAAACACCATATATTTT.

In this sample, this clone turned up once. The chain has TRBV6-2 or TRBV6-3 and TRBJ2-7, with a possible D match to TRBD2 (5 bases). There are 13 residues in the CDR3. Germline CDR1 MNHEY, CDR2 SVGEGT. Trimming removed 2 bases from V and 3 bases from J, with 8 bases in between. CDR3 residues: CASSYDDYYEQYF. In nucleotides, the CDR3 is TGTGCCAGCAGTTACGACGACTACTACGAGCAGTACTTC.

The chain is built from TRBV19 and TRBJ2-3, with D hard to call. Germline CDR1 LNHDA, CDR2 SQIVND (reference sequence). The CDR3 sequence is 14 residues long. V was cut by 5 bases and J by 1 base, with 10 bases left in between. CDR3 sequence: CASSQLLGTDTQYF. The DNA for the CDR3 is TGTGCCAGTAGTCAACTATTAGGCACAGATACGCAGTATTTT. Full variable domain (outside the CDR3, taken from reference TRBV19 and TRBJ2-3): DGGITQSPKYLFRKEGQNVTLSCEQNLNHDAMYWYRQDPGQGLRLIYYSQIVNDFQKGDIAEGYSVSREKKESFPLTVTSAQKNPTAFYLCASSQLLGTDTQYFGPGTRLTVL.